The subject of this entry is one TCR beta chain. What it recognizes is unknown. The data stem from a study of shared clonotypes between healthy human individuals. The CDR3 sequence is 11 residues long. The V and J ends lost 6 bases and 15 bases, in that order; junction bases with no gene match: 7. Germline CDR1 reads MNHEY; CDR2 reads SMNVEV (reference sequence). Findings and caveats of the study: Sequencing depth was a factor that was expected to affect clonotype sharing among donors.

Sequencing was at deep level. Libraries were prepared by immunoSEQ multiplex PCR; TCRdb keeps only in-frame clonotypes and omits some of them. The sample contains about 770,000 clones, about two thirds of which appear only once. The sample taken for sequencing was memory CD4+ T cells sorted from blood. Subset specified: CD45RA-negative fraction. This clonotype was sampled from a woman aged 25 to 39 in good health. The genes are TRBV27 and TRBJ2-3; 9 positions agree with TRBD1. The CDR3 region has the DNA TGTGCCAGCAGCACCGGGACAGGGATATATTTT. Its protein is CASSTGTGIYF.